The sequence of this TCR beta chain was determined in a study of technical replicates of blood from a handful of donors. This clone was seen just once. Sequencing was performed with immunoSEQ multiplex PCR; in TCRdb, only in-frame clones are kept and a portion is missing. The top ten hold around 0.42% of the sample, which has approximately 89,000 clones, just under 95% seen once. The trim removed 3 bases at V and 6 bases at J, leaving 6 bases unmatched. This CDR3 is 15 amino acids long. Germline-derived CDR1 and CDR2 are MNHEY and SMNVEV (reference sequence). This sequence joins TRBV27 and TRBJ1-4, with 8 bases identical to TRBD1. This clonotype originated in a human donor in good health. Sequenced: T cells isolated from PBMCs. This CDR3 is CASSFAGQGYEKLFF. DNA for the CDR3: TGTGCCAGCAGTTTTGCCGGACAGGGTTATGAAAAACTGTTTTTT.